This TCR beta chain was captured in a study of shared clonotypes between healthy human individuals. Measured with immunoSEQ multiplex PCR; TCRdb has only the in-frame clones, and not every one. The table has over 2 million clones, 92% seen once. Whole-study findings and limits: The small donor group covered limited genetic and exposure diversity. Naive CD4 clonotype sharing across several donors was around 5%.

Worth noting for this clone: Antigen: not known.

This sequence was found in a man aged 18 to 29 in good health. Some clones in this sample may be carry-over from other donors' samples. The sequencing input was naive CD4+ T cells from PBMCs. As for subset: CD45RA+ positively selected.

CDR3 coding DNA: TGTGCCAGCAGCTTAGTAGTTTGGTACAATGAGCAGTTCTTC. Residues: CASSLVVWYNEQFF. This sequence joins TRBV11-2 and TRBJ2-1; D is uncertain. V lost 1 base and J lost 4, with 8 bases in between. Germline CDR1 is SGHAT and CDR2 is FQNNGV. This CDR3 contains 14 residues. Drawing the rest from reference TRBV11-2 and TRBJ2-1, the complete variable domain is EAGVAQSPRYKIIEKRQSVAFWCNPISGHATLYWYQQILGQGPKLLIQFQNNGVVDDSQLPKDRFSAERLKGVDSTLKIQPAKLEDSAVYLCASSLVVWYNEQFFGPGTRLTVL.